These 18 T cell receptor beta chains were sequenced from one sample in a study of spatial heterogeneity in lung cancer. TCRdb re-called the 5' RACE reads through MiXCR, storing one row per CDR3 protein. In the table there are some 78,000 distinct CDR3 sequences, roughly 8% of which are singletons. Time point in this sample: sample taken at primary tumor resection. Sequenced here: PBMCs, sampled at surgery. These receptors all come from a male donor with early-stage non-small cell lung cancer.

This clonotype was seen many times. The rearrangement joins TRBV27 to TRBJ2-5; 7 nucleotides match TRBD2. The trim removed 2 bases at V and 5 bases at J, leaving 8 bases unmatched. The CDR3 contains 15 residues. Germline V lookup: CDR1 MNHEY, CDR2 SMNVEV (reference sequence). CDR3 bases: TGTGCCAGCAGTTTAGGCGCGACTAGCTTGGAGACCCAGTACTTC. Protein: CASSLGATSLETQYF.

This clonotype occurred many times. This chain's CDR3 is CASSLARGPSYEQYF. The CDR3, as DNA: TGTGCCAGCAGCTTAGCGAGGGGACCGAGCTACGAGCAGTACTTC. This chain uses TRBV11-1 with TRBJ2-7, with D possibly being TRBD1 or TRBD2 (5 bases each). V lost 0 bases to trimming and J lost 3 bases, with 12 bases between them. Germline V gene sequence: CDR1 SGHAT, CDR2 FQDESV (reference sequence). The CDR3 extends over 15 amino acids.

This clonotype was seen many times. The chain is built from TRBV7-9 and TRBJ1-5; a possible D gene is TRBD1 (5 bases). V lost 5 bases, J lost 1 base, and 18 bases lay in between. CDR3 length: 17 amino acids. Germline loops: CDR1 SEHNR, CDR2 FQNEAQ (reference sequence). The CDR3 DNA is TGTGCCAGCAGCACGGTGCAAGGGGTGCTGAGCAATCAGCCCCAGCATTTT. Amino acid sequence: CASSTVQGVLSNQPQHF.

The chain joins TRBV5-4 to TRBJ2-1, with TRBD1 matching over 9 bases. The CDR3 contains 15 residues. Germline V gene sequence: CDR1 SGHNT, CDR2 YYREEE (reference sequence). V dropped 0 bases and J dropped 5; count of bases not matched to a gene: 3. As DNA, the CDR3 is TGTGCCAGCAGCTTGGGGGACAGGGACAACAATGAGCAGTTCTTC. Translated, it gives CASSLGDRDNNEQFF. Variable domain in full (rest from reference TRBV5-4 and TRBJ2-1): ETGVTQSPTHLIKTRGQQVTLRCSSQSGHNTVSWYQQALGQGPQFIFQYYREEENGRGNFPPRFSGLQFPNYSSELNVNALELDDSALYLCASSLGDRDNNEQFFGPGTRLTVL.

This clonotype was counted between two and nine times. The CDR3 is CASSLGQGVGANVLTF. CDR3 DNA: TGTGCCAGCAGTCTGGGACAGGGGGTCGGGGCCAACGTCCTGACTTTC. This chain uses TRBV6-1 with TRBJ2-6; 11 bases are a match to TRBD1. The germline V gene encodes CDR1 MNHNS and CDR2 SASEGT. CDR3 size: 16 residues. The ends lost 5 bases at V and 4 bases at J; junction bases unmatched: 4.

This clonotype was seen many times. The genes are TRBV7-9 and TRBJ1-1; D is perhaps TRBD1 (5 bases). The CDR3 spans 12 residues. From germline, CDR1 is SEHNR and CDR2 FQNEAQ (reference sequence). DNA of the CDR3: TGTGCTACCGCAGGGTTGAACACTGAAGCTTTCTTT. This sequence encodes CATAGLNTEAFF.

This clonotype was counted many times. The rearrangement links TRBV20-1 to TRBJ2-3; D ambiguous. The V end was cut by 1 base, the J end by 5 bases, with 4 bases between. Per the germline V gene, CDR1 is DFQATT and CDR2 is SNEGSKA (reference sequence). This CDR3 region has 11 residues. CDR3 protein: CSARVEDTQYF. For the CDR3, the DNA is TGCAGTGCTAGAGTCGAAGATACGCAGTATTTT.

The CDR3 nucleotides are TGTGCCAGTAGTGGATATAGTCAGGGACCGACTGGGGCCAACGTCCTGACTTTC. It specifies CASSGYSQGPTGANVLTF. The chain carries TRBV19 and TRBJ2-6; D may correspond to TRBD1 or TRBD2 (5 bases each). Germline-derived CDR1 and CDR2 are LNHDA and SQIVND (reference sequence). This CDR3 has 18 amino acids. Trimming left V 5 bases short and J 2 bases short, with 19 bases between.

The rearrangement uses TRBV27 and TRBJ1-4; no clear D. V lost 2 bases to trimming and J lost 0 bases, with 4 bases between them. Germline CDR1 reads MNHEY; CDR2 reads SMNVEV (reference sequence). This CDR3 is built from 14 residues. DNA for the CDR3: TGTGCCAGCAGTTTAATGTCAACTAATGAAAAACTGTTTTTT. Its protein is CASSLMSTNEKLFF.

This clonotype has ten or more counts. The chain recombines TRBV21-1 with TRBJ1-5; the table's D call, TRBD1, was not checked against the DNA. TRBV21-1 is deemed a pseudogene. This CDR3 contains 18 residues. The CDR3: CASSKGGDRLYSNQPQHF. The CDR3 region has the DNA TGTGCCAGCAGCAAAGGAGGGGACAGACTATATAGCAATCAGCCCCAGCATTTT.

This clonotype was counted ten times or more. No DNA is shown, since the ends of the CDR3 on it are uncertain; the CDR3 is the one TCRdb lists. The V call is TRBV2, the J call TRBJ2-1; no DNA check was done on the table's D call, TRBD2. The length of the CDR3 is 13 amino acids, counting both ends. Germline assignment: CDR1 SNHLY and CDR2 FYNNEI. CDR3 sequence: CASEVGSGSASFF.

On this clonotype: A much larger clone differs by one base, so this may be a read error. This chain links TRBV29-1 with TRBJ1-2; D gene unclear. CDR1 is SQVTM, CDR2 ANQGSEA, per germline. CDR3 length: 13 amino acids. The V gene lost 0 bases and the J gene lost 14 bases, with 19 bases spanning the gap. The CDR3 sequence: CSVEDQSGLSSTF. The DNA for the CDR3 is TGCAGCGTTGAAGATCAATCCGGGCTAAGTAGTACCTTC. Combining the CDR3 with reference TRBV29-1 and TRBJ1-2 gives the whole variable domain SAVISQKPSRDICQRGTSLTIQCQVDSQVTMMFWYRQQPGQSLTLIATANQGSEATYESGFVIDKFPISRPNLTFSTLTVSNMSPEDSSIYLCSVEDQSGLSSTFGSGTRLTVV.

Only a few counts were recorded for this clonotype. The chain recombines TRBV20-1 with TRBJ1-1, with D possibly matching TRBD1 (5 bases). Germline loops: CDR1 DFQATT, CDR2 SNEGSKA (reference sequence). The CDR3 extends over 15 amino acids. V dropped 5 bases and J dropped 5 bases, with 21 bases sitting between them. The chain's CDR3 is CSAPRPGGIGTEAFF. The CDR3 DNA follows: TGCAGTGCTCCGAGACCCGGGGGGATCGGAACTGAAGCTTTCTTT.

This clonotype was counted at least ten times. The chain employs TRBV4-3 and TRBJ2-2; TRBD1 aligns across 8 bases. The CDR3 is 17 amino acids. The trim removed 5 bases at V and 0 bases at J, leaving 8 bases unmatched. The germline CDR1 and CDR2 sequences are LGHNA and YSLEER. CDR3 in amino acids: CASSSKGQGANTGELFF. For the CDR3, the DNA is TGCGCCAGCAGCTCCAAAGGACAGGGCGCGAACACCGGGGAGCTGTTTTTT.

This clonotype was counted a few times. The chain carries TRBV15 and TRBJ2-7; TRBD2 aligns across 9 bases. V gave up 5 bases and J gave up 6 bases; unmatched junction bases: 17. The CDR3 sequence is 17 residues long. Germline V gene sequence: CDR1 LNHNV, CDR2 YYDKDF (reference sequence). The CDR3, as DNA: TGTGCCACCAGCTTAGCGGGAGTTAGGGGGGGAATCGCCGAGCAGTACTTC. It encodes CATSLAGVRGGIAEQYF.

The sample holds a few counts of this clonotype. V gene TRBV19 combines with J gene TRBJ2-4; possibly TRBD1 for D (6 bases). The CDR3 covers 16 residues. Trimming left V 6 bases short and J 0 bases short, with 15 bases between. Germline V gene lookup returns CDR1 LNHDA and CDR2 SQIVND (reference sequence). The CDR3 sequence: CASSPGTLLAKNIQYF. The CDR3 DNA sequence: TGTGCCAGTAGCCCCGGGACACTCTTAGCCAAAAACATTCAGTACTTC.

This chain connects TRBV3-1 to TRBJ2-1; no clear D gene. The germline CDR1 and CDR2 sequences are LGHDT and YNNKEL (reference sequence). This CDR3 comprises 15 residues. V lost 1 base, J lost 6 bases, and 13 bases lay in between. The CDR3: CASSQGRLGINEQFF. The DNA of the CDR3 is TGTGCCAGCAGCCAAGGGAGATTGGGAATCAATGAGCAGTTCTTC.

This sequence joins TRBV20-1 and TRBJ2-1, with 11 bases matching TRBD2. The CDR3 extends over 14 amino acids. The V segment lost 2 bases and the J segment 6 bases; nucleotides outside the gene matches: 3. CDR1 DFQATT and CDR2 SNEGSKA come from the germline V gene (reference sequence). In DNA form, the CDR3 reads TGCAGTGCTAGACTAGCGGGAGGACCCAATGAGCAGTTCTTC. Translating it yields CSARLAGGPNEQFF.